The source of this T cell receptor (beta chain) is a study of identical twins. The study's findings and limits: Twin pairs' shared out-of-frame alpha sequences were enriched in low generation probability. It was possible that invariant MAIT and iNKT cells partly confounded the zero-insertion analyses.

Per the germline V gene, CDR1 is SGHRS and CDR2 is YFSETQ. There are 15 residues in the CDR3. Trimming stripped 5 bases from V and 2 bases from J, with 16 bases between. This clonotype was observed a handful of times. Its matching antigen is unknown. TCRdb independently ran MiXCR on the 5' RACE reads; one entry per CDR3 protein. The table has approximately 600,000 distinct CDR3 sequences, under 8.5% seen once; the top ten hold approximately 1.5%. These sequences were also reported in another study, on yellow fever vaccine responses in identical twins.

The sequence derives from a woman in her late teens or twenties in good health. The chain joins TRBV5-1 to TRBJ2-5; D is possibly TRBD1 (6 bases). Sequencing was carried out using PBMCs. In DNA form, the CDR3 reads TGCGCCAGCAGACCTATAGGGCAGGGGCAAGAGACCCAGTACTTC. It codes for CASRPIGQGQETQYF.